A single sample is the source of the 23 T cell receptor beta chains below, sequenced in a study of CD8+CD57+ T cells in acquired aplastic anemia. An expansion of CD8+CD57+ cells by flow cytometry had been shown in patients chosen for sequencing. TCR beta VDJ and CDR3 profiling used genomic DNA as template. TCRdb reanalysed the reads using MiXCR and keeps one entry per CDR3 protein. The sample lists 160,000 or so distinct CDR3 sequences, approximately 44% occurring once. The sequenced sample was sorted CD4+, CD8+, or CD8+CD57+ T cells (not recorded which) from PBMCs. These receptors originate from a human donor with aplastic anemia.

The sample holds many counts of this clonotype. This rearrangement joins TRBV19 to TRBJ1-5; TRBD1 matches 7 bases. The CDR3 is made up of 13 amino acids. Germline assignment: CDR1 LNHDA and CDR2 SQIVND (reference sequence). V was clipped by 5 bases and J by 6 bases; unmatched bases: 4. CDR3 in amino acids: CASSLQGPQPQHF. The CDR3 bases are TGTGCCAGTAGTTTACAGGGGCCTCAGCCCCAGCATTTT. Supplemented by reference TRBV19 and TRBJ1-5, the full variable domain reads DGGITQSPKYLFRKEGQNVTLSCEQNLNHDAMYWYRQDPGQGLRLIYYSQIVNDFQKGDIAEGYSVSREKKESFPLTVTSAQKNPTAFYLCASSLQGPQPQHFGDGTRLSIL.

This clonotype appeared many times. This chain uses TRBV5-1 with TRBJ1-3; tentatively, D is TRBD1 (6 bases). Germline CDR1 SGHRS, CDR2 YFSETQ. CDR3 length: 15 amino acids. Trimming removed 4 bases from V and 0 bases from J, with 11 bases in between. The CDR3 reads CASSRDTSSGNTIYF. CDR3 bases: TGCGCCAGCAGCCGGGACACCAGCTCTGGAAACACCATATATTTT.

V gene TRBV15 combines with J gene TRBJ2-1, with TRBD2 identical over 12 bases. Germline assignment: CDR1 LNHNV and CDR2 YYDKDF (reference sequence). The CDR3 loop spans 16 amino acids. With V trimmed by 5 bases and J by 9 bases, 11 bases remained unmatched. The CDR3 reads CATSGPTSGSGSEQFF. CDR3 nucleotides: TGTGCCACCAGCGGGCCGACTAGCGGGAGCGGGAGTGAGCAGTTCTTC.

Turning to this clonotype: It may be a read error: a sequence one base away is much more abundant. The chain has TRBV4-1 and TRBJ2-1, with unresolved D. This CDR3 spans 14 amino acids. CDR1 is MGHRA, CDR2 YSYEKL, per germline. This CDR3 is CASKSQTSYNEQLF. Here the CDR3 DNA reads TGCGCCAGCAAATCCCAAACATCGTACAATGAGCAGCTCTTC.

The chain links TRBV7-2 to TRBJ1-2, with D possibly TRBD1 on 5 matching bases. The CDR3 length is 15 residues. Germline V lookup: CDR1 SGHTA, CDR2 FQGNSA. Trimming took off 6 bases at V and 0 bases at J, with 14 bases between the two ends. CDR3: CASSSFQGPNYGYTF. The DNA for the CDR3 is TGTGCCAGCAGTTCATTCCAGGGTCCTAACTATGGCTACACCTTC.

This clonotype was recorded once. The gene calls are TRBV6-2 or TRBV6-3 and TRBJ1-2; D unresolved. Germline assignment: CDR1 MNHEY and CDR2 SVGEGT. V dropped 0 bases and J dropped 0 bases, with 8 bases sitting between them. The CDR3 is 15 amino acids. CDR3 sequence reads: CASSYSTGPNYGYTF. The CDR3 DNA reads as TGTGCCAGCAGTTACTCGACCGGGCCTAACTATGGCTACACCTTC.

This clonotype was seen more than once but under ten times. The rearrangement links TRBV24-1 to TRBJ1-4, with 11 bases aligning to TRBD1. Germline CDR1 KGHDR, CDR2 SFDVKD. With 4 bases clipped from V and 7 bases from J, the junction kept 1 base outside the gene matches. CDR3 length: 14 amino acids. CDR3 residues: CATSEGTGGEKLFF. The CDR3 DNA sequence: TGTGCCACCAGTGAGGGGACAGGGGGTGAAAAACTGTTTTTT.

This chain joins TRBV7-9 and TRBJ1-2; maybe TRBD1 (5 bases). The germline V and J ends were trimmed by 5 bases and 0 bases, with 10 bases remaining between them. Germline CDR1 SEHNR, CDR2 FQNEAQ (reference sequence). This CDR3 is built from 14 residues. The CDR3 protein is CASSKGLANYGYTF. Written as DNA, the CDR3 is TGTGCCAGCAGCAAGGGACTAGCTAACTATGGCTACACCTTC.

About this clonotype: Because it lacks the conserved phenylalanine or tryptophan at the end, this CDR3 is likely a read error. The limits of the CDR3 on the DNA are not certain, so only TCRdb's listed CDR3 is given. The chain is built from TRBV2 and TRBJ1-1. Germline V gene lookup returns CDR1 SNHLY and CDR2 FYNNEI. A total of 8 residues make up the CDR3, ends included. The CDR3 spells CASSPRTS.

The chain recombines TRBV29-1 with TRBJ2-1, with 9 positions matching TRBD1. This CDR3 comprises 13 residues. CDR1 is SQVTM, CDR2 ANQGSEA, per germline. V gave up 6 bases and J gave up 10 bases; unmatched junction bases: 10. The CDR3 DNA follows: TGCAGCGTGGCTTGGGACAGGGCCTACGAGCAGTTCTTC. Translation: CSVAWDRAYEQFF.

There are a few counts of this clonotype. The V gene is TRBV24-1, the J gene TRBJ2-7; weak D call: TRBD2 (5 bases). Trimming stripped 9 bases from V and 6 bases from J, with 8 bases between. Per the germline V gene, CDR1 is KGHDR and CDR2 is SFDVKD. The CDR3 contains 10 residues. The CDR3, as DNA: TGTGCCACCCTCAGCGGCGAGCAGTACTTC. Translating gives CATLSGEQYF.

The chain has TRBV27 and TRBJ1-6; 11 bases map to TRBD1. Looked up from germline, CDR1 is MNHEY and CDR2 is SMNVEV (reference sequence). The CDR3 contains 18 residues. The V segment lost 6 bases and the J segment 0 bases; nucleotides outside the gene matches: 7. The CDR3 is CASSQDRGLYSYNSPLHF. In DNA form, the CDR3 reads TGTGCCAGCAGCCAGGACAGGGGGCTTTACTCCTATAATTCACCCCTCCACTTT.

V gene TRBV10-3 combines with J gene TRBJ2-3; D possibly corresponds to TRBD1 (5 bases). The CDR3 has 12 residues. V lost 6 bases to trimming and J lost 4 bases, with 8 bases between them. Germline CDR1 reads ENHRY; CDR2 reads SYGVKD. The CDR3 coding sequence is TGTGCCATCAGGGGGCGGTCAGATACGCAGTATTTT. Translated, it gives CAIRGRSDTQYF.

This chain joins TRBV10-3 and TRBJ1-2, with D uncertain. The CDR3 runs to 14 residues. Trimming took off 0 bases at V and 4 bases at J, with 9 bases between the two ends. The V gene's germline CDR1 is ENHRY and CDR2 SYGVKD. This CDR3 reads CAISESKAAYGYTF. The CDR3 DNA follows: TGTGCCATCAGTGAGTCAAAGGCAGCCTATGGCTACACCTTC.

This clonotype was observed at least ten times. The rearrangement joins TRBV12-3 or TRBV12-4 to TRBJ2-1; D remains ambiguous. Deletions cut 3 bases from V and 9 bases from J, with 9 bases between. The CDR3 covers 12 residues. The CDR3 nucleotides read TGTGCCAGCAGTTTGGCTGGGCGTGAGCAGTTCTTC. Translation: CASSLAGREQFF.

V gene TRBV25-1 combines with J gene TRBJ2-3; 8 bases align to TRBD2. Germline CDR1 reads MGHDK; CDR2 reads SYGVNS. V shed 1 base, J shed 3 bases, and the junction held 6 bases outside the gene matches. CDR3 length: 16 residues. In DNA, the CDR3 is TGTGCCAGCAGTGAATTCGGGGGGGCAGGGACAGATACGCAGTATTTT. This codes for CASSEFGGAGTDTQYF.

This clonotype has only a few counts. The chain links TRBV25-1 to TRBJ2-3; D remains unclear. In germline, CDR1 is MGHDK, CDR2 SYGVNS. This CDR3 spans 16 amino acids. Trimming pared 1 base from V and 4 bases from J, leaving 15 bases between. The CDR3 is CASSEFYGSTADTQYF. CDR3 nucleotides: TGTGCCAGCAGTGAATTTTATGGCTCGACTGCAGATACGCAGTATTTT.

This clonotype was picked up many times. The CDR3 nucleotides are TGTGCCAGCAGCTGGGGGACTAGGGAGGAATCGAATACGCAGTATTTT. Encoded protein: CASSWGTREESNTQYF. This rearrangement joins TRBV5-6 to TRBJ2-3, with 8 bases that match TRBD2. Looked up from germline, CDR1 is SGHDT and CDR2 is YYEEEE. This CDR3 comprises 16 residues. J gave up 7 bases and V 3 bases, and 13 bases lay outside the gene matches. Complete variable domain (other parts from reference TRBV5-6 and TRBJ2-3): DAGVTQSPTHLIKTRGQQVTLRCSPKSGHDTVSWYQQALGQGPQFIFQYYEEEERQRGNFPDRFSGHQFPNYSSELNVNALLLGDSALYLCASSWGTREESNTQYFGPGTRLTVL.

The rearrangement uses TRBV29-1 and TRBJ2-6; the D gene is possibly TRBD2 (7 bases). CDR1 is SQVTM and CDR2 is ANQGSEA in the germline V gene. V lost 4 bases, J lost 0 bases, and 10 bases lay in between. The length of the CDR3 is 15 residues. The CDR3 sequence is CSVVGGVSGANVLTF. DNA of the CDR3: TGCAGCGTTGTAGGGGGGGTCTCTGGGGCCAACGTCCTGACTTTC.

V usage is TRBV20-1 and J usage is TRBJ2-7; TRBD2 might be the D (5 bases). This CDR3 region has 12 residues. CDR1 DFQATT and CDR2 SNEGSKA come from the germline V gene (reference sequence). The V end was cut by 5 bases, the J end by 6 bases, with 14 bases between. The CDR3 region is CSADEGFTEQYF. The DNA of the CDR3 is TGCAGTGCTGACGAGGGTTTTACCGAGCAGTACTTC.

This clonotype showed up many times. The chain employs TRBV4-2 and TRBJ2-2, with D possibly matching TRBD2 (5 bases). Trimming took 8 bases from V and 4 from J, leaving 14 bases between them. Germline CDR1 LGHNA, CDR2 YNFKEQ. The CDR3 loop spans 14 amino acids. The CDR3 DNA follows: TGTGCCAGCTCCTTCGAGGGATCCACCGGGGAGCTGTTTTTT. Protein product: CASSFEGSTGELFF.

This clonotype was counted at least ten times. The chain joins TRBV9 to TRBJ2-3; 13 positions match TRBD2. Losses at the gene ends were 2 bases for V and 1 base for J; bases not matched to a gene: 1. The CDR3 totals 16 residues. CDR1 SGDLS and CDR2 YYNGEE come from the germline V gene. In DNA form, the CDR3 reads TGTGCCAGCAGCGTCGGGACTAGCGGGGGCACAGATACGCAGTATTTT. Translated: CASSVGTSGGTDTQYF.

The chain is built from TRBV14 and TRBJ2-3, with D possibly TRBD1 on 5 matching bases. V shed 6 bases and J shed 7 bases, with 14 bases lying between them. Germline loops: CDR1 SGHDN, CDR2 FVKESK. The CDR3 runs to 13 residues. The CDR3 spells CASRLDSSHTQYF. As DNA, the CDR3 is TGTGCCAGCAGGCTAGACAGTTCACATACGCAGTATTTT.